These T cell receptor beta chains were read from a single sample in a study of blood T cell repertoires in COVID-19. Profiled with immunoSEQ multiplex PCR; TCRdb holds only in-frame clones, not every one. There are 35,000 to 45,000 clones in the sample; 70% to 90% occur only once, and 3.7% lies in the top ten. Sequenced material: peripheral blood. These receptors originate from a human donor in a cohort sampled during active COVID-19. The conserved cysteine and the conserved F or W are not part of the CDR3 here.

j_call v_call cdr3_aa
TRBJ2-3 TRBV7-6 ASSWVPSGGSTDTQY
TRBJ2-1 TRBV5-5 ASSWGLGSYNEQF
TRBJ1-5 TRBV6-1 ASSEGGGIRNQPQH
TRBJ1-5 TRBV19 ASSIAGGQQH
TRBJ1-4 TRBV5-1 ASSDPGGNEKLF
TRBJ1-1 TRBV5-4 ASSSPRDRVRGNAEAF
TRBJ2-3 TRBV6-2/TRBV6-3 ASSRYSGGLTDTQY
TRBJ2-1 TRBV27 ASSYQRGYNEQF
TRBJ1-1 TRBV6-1 ASSEEVGTAVNTEAF
TRBJ2-3 TRBV7-3 ASSPGGGGLDTQY
TRBJ1-5 TRBV2 ASRTRGSNQPQH
TRBJ2-7 TRBV19 ASSIQISSYEQY
TRBJ2-6 TRBV25-1 ASSLSGANVLT
TRBJ2-7 TRBV7-9 ASSLLRESYEQY
TRBJ2-6 TRBV30 AWSVSLLAGVSGANVLT
TRBJ1-2 TRBV28 ASSSGQRSNYGYT
TRBJ2-2 TRBV6-5 ASSNRNTGELF
TRBJ2-2 TRBV3-1/TRBV3-2 ASSYTGELF
TRBJ2-1 TRBV6-1 ASSEGLAGYNEQF
TRBJ1-1 TRBV2 ARRGIGVAEAF
TRBJ1-6 TRBV7-3 ASSSHGGSNSPLH
TRBJ1-2 TRBV10-3 AISKQGEDGYT
TRBJ1-1 TRBV6-2/TRBV6-3 ASSYRQANTEAF
TRBJ1-5 TRBV6-2/TRBV6-3 ASSGRDRGYNQPQH
TRBJ2-5 TRBV27 ASSDPGQGVETQY
TRBJ2-7 TRBV4-2 ASSPRGDSSYEQY
TRBJ1-2 TRBV6-5 ASSYSGSDYGYT
TRBJ2-7 TRBV6-5 ASSLQGYEQY
TRBJ1-1 TRBV4-3 ASSQGTGSNTEAF
TRBJ2-5 TRBV6-5 ASSYSRTGYQETQY
TRBJ2-7 TRBV7-9 ASSHRDRNYEQY
TRBJ1-6 TRBV6-6 ASSRKTFGQGGNSPLH
TRBJ2-1 TRBV30 AWGLAGVEYNEQF
TRBJ2-1 TRBV19 ASSRQAERADNEQF
TRBJ1-5 TRBV2 ASRTDRTRGQPQH
TRBJ1-5 TRBV2 ASSDQGGNQPQH
TRBJ1-5 TRBV5-5 ASSQGGSSNQPQH
TRBJ1-2 TRBV5-1 ASSFDRSYGYT
TRBJ2-7 TRBV10-3 AISEFERGAYEQY
TRBJ2-7 TRBV4-1 ASSLTGTGPYEQY
TRBJ1-3 TRBV5-1 ASSRGTAADSGNTIY
TRBJ2-7 TRBV11-2 ASTTPFFYEQY
TRBJ1-3 TRBV30 AWGGSGKSGNTIY
TRBJ2-3 TRBV7-6 ASSLVSGGTDTQY
TRBJ1-2 TRBV2 ASSKGSGTVVGYT
TRBJ1-3 TRBV28 ASGGLGPSGNTIY
TRBJ1-1 TRBV9 ASSVYPRAEAF
TRBJ1-2 TRBV3-1/TRBV3-2 ASSQDLGVNYGYT